The present entry profiles one TCR beta chain with its context. The sample is drawn from a study of blood T cell repertoires in COVID-19. Study information: Collection of acute and convalescent COVID-19 samples took place in the United States, Italy and Spain. Sample material is recorded as cDNA or gDNA derived from T cells, B-cell-depleted T cells, or PBMCs.

In the study's own analysis: Cell counts per sample came from amplifying reference gene primers. TCRdb's table, derived via immunoSEQ multiplex PCR, lists solely in-frame clones and lacks some. Clone size and the V and J calls come from that table; the DNA yielded D and trimming. Among some 150,000 clones listed, roughly 78% were seen once. Trimming took 2 bases from V and 7 from J, leaving 12 bases between them. CDR3 length: 14 amino acids. Germline V gives CDR1 MNHNS, CDR2 SASEGT. The material sequenced was peripheral blood. The gene calls are TRBV6-1 and TRBJ1-5, with D perhaps matching TRBD1 (6 bases). The sequence was collected from a man at least 80 years old with acute or convalescent COVID-19. The CDR3 coding sequence is TGTGCCAGCAGTGAATCCGGGACACCGCAGCCCCAGCATTTT. This translates into CASSESGTPQPQHF.